These T cell receptor beta chains were read from a single sample in a study of T-cell reconstitution after alpha-beta-depleted transplantation in children. TCRdb reprocessed the PCR reads with MiXCR, giving one entry per CDR3 protein. The sample comprises about 610,000 distinct CDR3 sequences, under 12% of which are singletons, and less than 4.5% rests with the top ten. The sample here was PBMCs from the stem cell graft donor, taken from the stem cell graft. These receptors came from a human donor who donated a stem cell graft to a child with acute myeloid leukemia. Both conserved end residues are part of each CDR3. D genes are given only for firm matches. Clone sizes are given selectively: once, few, many, or a class where the clone is expanded.

TRBD2	TRBJ2-1	NA	TRBV5-1	TGCGCCAGCAGCTCTCAACTAGCGGGATTGGGTAATGAGCAGTTCTTC	CASSSQLAGLGNEQFF
NA	TRBJ2-2	many	TRBV9	TGTGCCAGCAGCGTAGGGGGCTTAAACACCGGGGAGCTGTTTTTT	CASSVGGLNTGELFF
TRBD2	TRBJ2-1	many	TRBV12-3/TRBV12-4	TGTGCCAGCAGTTCGACTAGCGGGAGGGCCGGGCACAATGAGCAGTTCTTC	CASSSTSGRAGHNEQFF
TRBD1	TRBJ2-6	NA	TRBV4-1	TGCGCCACCACCGACAGGGGAATCTCTGGGGCCAACGTCCTGACTTTC	CATTDRGISGANVLTF
NA	TRBJ1-1	NA	TRBV2	TGTGCCAGCAGTGAAGGGTCCTTGAACACTGAAGCTTTCTTT	CASSEGSLNTEAFF
NA	TRBJ2-5	many	TRBV29-1	TGCAGCGTCCAGGGGGGGATTCAAGAGACCCAGTACTTC	CSVQGGIQETQYF
NA	TRBJ2-1	NA	TRBV10-3	TGTGCCATCAGAGGGGGTGGACTCTCCTTCGGTATCGATGAGCAGTTCTTC	CAIRGGGLSFGIDEQFF
TRBD2	TRBJ2-7	NA	TRBV11-1	TGTGCCAGCAGCTTCTTTACTAGCGGGAGGACCACCTCCTACGAGCAGTACTTC	CASSFFTSGRTTSYEQYF
TRBD1	TRBJ2-7	few	TRBV6-1	TGTGCCAGCAGCGCCGGGACAGGGTGGGGTAGAGGGTCCTACGAGCAGTACTTC	CASSAGTGWGRGSYEQYF
NA	TRBJ1-1	many	TRBV20-1	TGCAGTGCTAGTTGGGGGGTGGACGCTTTCTTT	CSASWGVDAFF
NA	TRBJ2-7	NA	TRBV6-2/TRBV6-3	TGTGCCAGCAGGTTTACGGACAGACCATACGAGCAGTACTTC	CASRFTDRPYEQYF
NA	TRBJ2-3	NA	TRBV20-1	TGCAGTGCTAGAGATCTGGGGTCCACAGATACGCAGTATTTT	CSARDLGSTDTQYF
NA	TRBJ2-3	many	TRBV10-3	TGTGCCATCAGTGATATCGCAACAGGCGGAGATACGCAGTATTTT	CAISDIATGGDTQYF
NA	TRBJ2-2	few	TRBV7-6	TGTGCCAGCAGCTTAGCTAGCAGTTTCACCGGGGAGCTGTTTTTT	CASSLASSFTGELFF
TRBD1	TRBJ2-7	NA	TRBV28	TGTGCCAGCACCAGACGACAGGGGCAGACCTACGAGCAGTACTTC	CASTRRQGQTYEQYF
NA	TRBJ2-2	few	TRBV7-9	TGTGCCAGCAGCTTTTCGACAGACTACACCGGGGAGCTGTTTTTT	CASSFSTDYTGELFF
TRBD2	TRBJ2-1	few	TRBV7-2	TGTGCCAGCAGCACCGGCCATAGCGGGAGATACTACAATGAGCAGTTCTTC	CASSTGHSGRYYNEQFF
TRBD1	TRBJ1-5	many	TRBV7-8	TGTGCCAGCAGCACGCGGACAGGGGCTAGCAATCAGCCCCAGCATTTT	CASSTRTGASNQPQHF
TRBD1	TRBJ1-1	few	TRBV20-1	TGCAGTGCTAAATCCGGGACAGGGCGCACTGAAGCTTTCTTT	CSAKSGTGRTEAFF
TRBD2	TRBJ2-7	many	TRBV12-3/TRBV12-4	TGTGCCAGCAGTTTAATGTCTAGCGGGACTGTGGGGGAGCAGTACTTC	CASSLMSSGTVGEQYF
TRBD2	TRBJ2-1	few	TRBV6-2/TRBV6-3	TGTGCCAGCAGACTTGGGACTAGCGGGATCCCCTCGCAGTTCTTC	CASRLGTSGIPSQFF
NA	TRBJ2-3	many	TRBV5-4	TGTGCCAGCAGGCGGGACCCAGGAGGCACAGATACGCAGTATTTT	CASRRDPGGTDTQYF
NA	TRBJ2-7	few	TRBV3-1	TGTGCCAGCAGCTACGCCTCTTACGAGCAGTACTTC	CASSYASYEQYF
TRBD2	TRBJ2-1	few	TRBV6-2/TRBV6-3	TGTGCCAGCAGTTGGGCGGGAGTAAGGAACAATGAGCAGTTCTTC	CASSWAGVRNNEQFF
NA	TRBJ1-1	many	TRBV6-5	TGTGCCAGCAGTACTACGAACACTGAAGCTTTCTTT	CASSTTNTEAFF
TRBD2	TRBJ2-7	few	TRBV29-1	TGCAGCGTCGAGGGCGGGAGCGACGAGCAGTACTTC	CSVEGGSDEQYF